The rows below give T cell receptor beta chains drawn from one sample of a study of blood T cells in healthy people across ages. One entry per CDR3 protein results from TCRdb running MiXCR on the 5' RACE reads. The table lists more than 500,000 distinct CDR3 sequences, 27% of them singletons. Sequencing used blood. The receptors were sampled from a woman aged 70-85 years in good health. The CDR3 runs from the conserved cysteine through the conserved F or W. The order of the fields is clone size, J gene, V gene, D gene, CDR3 protein, CDR3 DNA. A D gene is named only where the DNA matches it firmly. The size entry is marked missing in some rows and otherwise reads once, few, many or a size class.

size: .
J: TRBJ2-2
V: TRBV27
D: TRBD1
CDR3: CASIGQGDTGELFF
DNA: TGTGCCAGCATCGGACAGGGTGACACCGGGGAGCTGTTTTTT

size: .
J: TRBJ2-2
V: TRBV29-1
D: TRBD2
CDR3: CSVEWLAGGPGELFF
DNA: TGCAGCGTTGAATGGCTAGCGGGGGGTCCCGGGGAGCTGTTTTTT

size: .
J: TRBJ2-1
V: TRBV18
D: TRBD2
CDR3: CASSPPGLVYNEQFF
DNA: TGTGCCAGCTCACCTCCGGGACTAGTTTACAATGAGCAGTTCTTC

size: few
J: TRBJ2-1
V: TRBV7-9
D: TRBD2
CDR3: CASSLVGGGAHNEQFF
DNA: TGTGCCAGCAGCTTAGTTGGCGGGGGGGCCCACAATGAGCAGTTCTTC

size: .
J: TRBJ1-2
V: TRBV4-2
D: TRBD1
CDR3: CASSQATGEYGYTF
DNA: TGTGCCAGCAGCCAAGCGACAGGGGAGTATGGCTACACCTTC

size: .
J: TRBJ1-3
V: TRBV4-1
D: .
CDR3: CASSQGFLRTGNTIYF
DNA: TGCGCCAGCAGCCAAGGGTTCCTTCGGACTGGAAACACCATATATTTT

size: .
J: TRBJ2-5
V: TRBV5-4
D: .
CDR3: CASSRSRTEETQYF
DNA: TGTGCCAGCAGCCGCAGTAGGACAGAAGAGACCCAGTACTTC

size: .
J: TRBJ2-7
V: TRBV12-3/TRBV12-4
D: .
CDR3: CASGDDNYEQYF
DNA: TGTGCCAGCGGGGACGACAACTACGAGCAGTACTTC

size: .
J: TRBJ1-6
V: TRBV7-2
D: .
CDR3: CASSLRGQMYNSYNSPLHF
DNA: TGTGCCAGCAGCCTCCGGGGTCAGATGTATAACTCCTATAATTCACCCCTCCACTTT

size: .
J: TRBJ2-5
V: TRBV5-1
D: TRBD1
CDR3: CASSFGIDRGGRETQYF
DNA: TGCGCCAGCAGCTTCGGAATAGACAGGGGGGGAAGAGAGACCCAGTACTTC

size: few
J: TRBJ1-2
V: TRBV7-2
D: .
CDR3: CASSFVWDGYTF
DNA: TGTGCCAGCAGCTTTGTTTGGGATGGCTACACCTTC

size: .
J: TRBJ2-2
V: TRBV7-7
D: .
CDR3: CASSPLTPGQKYTGELFF
DNA: TGTGCTAGCAGCCCTCTCACCCCAGGGCAGAAATACACCGGGGAGCTGTTTTTT

size: few
J: TRBJ2-2
V: TRBV5-1
D: .
CDR3: CASSLSGQTGELFF
DNA: TGCGCCAGCAGTCTCTCCGGACAGACCGGGGAGCTGTTTTTT

size: few
J: TRBJ2-7
V: TRBV5-5
D: .
CDR3: CASSLVKGYEQYF
DNA: TGTGCCAGCAGCTTGGTTAAGGGTTACGAGCAGTACTTC

size: .
J: TRBJ2-2
V: TRBV7-2
D: TRBD1
CDR3: CASSLVGTVNTGELFF
DNA: TGTGCCAGCAGCTTAGTGGGGACAGTGAACACCGGGGAGCTGTTTTTT

size: .
J: TRBJ2-3
V: TRBV29-1
D: .
CDR3: CSVDGGGSDTQYF
DNA: TGCAGCGTTGATGGGGGGGGCTCGGATACGCAGTATTTT

size: .
J: TRBJ2-1
V: TRBV20-1
D: .
CDR3: CSARDRRGGSHNEQFF
DNA: TGCAGTGCTAGAGATCGTCGAGGGGGGTCCCACAATGAGCAGTTCTTC

size: few
J: TRBJ2-5
V: TRBV11-2
D: .
CDR3: CASSLVGTFQETQYF
DNA: TGTGCCAGCAGCTTAGTAGGAACATTCCAAGAGACCCAGTACTTC

size: few
J: TRBJ1-6
V: TRBV5-6
D: .
CDR3: CASMAGFGRNNSPLHF
DNA: TGTGCCAGCATGGCGGGGTTTGGACGAAATAATTCACCCCTCCACTTT

size: few
J: TRBJ2-1
V: TRBV11-2
D: TRBD2
CDR3: CASSLAGGPGNEQFF
DNA: TGTGCCAGCAGCTTAGCGGGGGGGCCGGGCAATGAGCAGTTCTTC

size: .
J: TRBJ1-3
V: TRBV10-3
D: .
CDR3: CAISESFTGTGNTIYF
DNA: TGTGCCATCAGTGAGTCTTTCACGGGGACTGGAAACACCATATATTTT

size: few
J: TRBJ1-4
V: TRBV19
D: .
CDR3: CANSPDASWEKLFF
DNA: TGTGCCAATAGTCCGGACGCCTCCTGGGAAAAACTGTTTTTT

size: once
J: TRBJ2-7
V: TRBV7-2
D: TRBD2
CDR3: CASSSGLAGGGHEQYF
DNA: TGTGCCAGCAGCTCGGGACTAGCGGGGGGTGGTCACGAGCAGTACTTC

size: few
J: TRBJ2-3
V: TRBV19
D: TRBD1
CDR3: CASSISGTGVYTQYF
DNA: TGTGCCAGTAGTATTTCCGGGACAGGGGTTTATACGCAGTATTTT

size: few
J: TRBJ1-2
V: TRBV25-1
D: .
CDR3: CASSDLGAEGYTF
DNA: TGTGCCAGCAGTGATTTGGGGGCCGAAGGCTACACCTTC

size: once
J: TRBJ1-5
V: TRBV3-1
D: .
CDR3: CASSQDYAVGNQPQHF
DNA: TGTGCCAGCAGCCAAGATTATGCTGTGGGCAATCAGCCCCAGCATTTT

size: .
J: TRBJ1-1
V: TRBV6-5
D: .
CDR3: CASMRRSFGPEAFF
DNA: TGTGCCAGCATGAGGAGGTCTTTTGGCCCTGAAGCTTTCTTT

size: .
J: TRBJ1-1
V: TRBV25-1
D: TRBD1
CDR3: CASSDQQGGGTEAFF
DNA: TGTGCCAGCAGTGATCAACAGGGGGGCGGTACTGAAGCTTTCTTT

size: few
J: TRBJ1-3
V: TRBV9
D: TRBD1
CDR3: CASSVLGGTGSGNTIYF
DNA: TGTGCCAGCAGCGTATTGGGAGGGACAGGCTCTGGAAACACCATATATTTT

size: .
J: TRBJ1-2
V: TRBV5-5
D: .
CDR3: CASSFRLPVAAVHGYTF
DNA: TGTGCCAGCAGCTTTAGACTGCCCGTAGCGGCTGTGCACGGCTACACCTTC

size: .
J: TRBJ2-3
V: TRBV20-1
D: TRBD2
CDR3: CSARDGKRGASDTQYF
DNA: TGCAGTGCTAGAGATGGGAAGCGGGGGGCATCAGATACGCAGTATTTT

size: .
J: TRBJ1-2
V: TRBV28
D: TRBD1
CDR3: CASSPLRGLLYGYTF
DNA: TGTGCCAGCAGTCCACTAAGGGGGCTTCTCTATGGCTACACCTTC

size: .
J: TRBJ1-1
V: TRBV29-1
D: TRBD1
CDR3: CSVAVPGQENTEAFF
DNA: TGCAGCGTTGCGGTGCCGGGACAGGAGAACACTGAAGCTTTCTTT

size: .
J: TRBJ1-1
V: TRBV7-9
D: TRBD1
CDR3: CASSLGTGAPGSEEAFF
DNA: TGTGCCAGCAGCTTAGGCACAGGGGCCCCTGGAAGCGAGGAAGCTTTCTTT

size: few
J: TRBJ2-5
V: TRBV7-7
D: TRBD2
CDR3: CASSPGTSGGLETQYF
DNA: TGTGCCAGCAGCCCCGGGACTAGCGGGGGGTTGGAGACCCAGTACTTC

size: few
J: TRBJ2-1
V: TRBV4-3
D: TRBD1
CDR3: CASSQAKGDRVYNEQFF
DNA: TGCGCCAGCAGCCAAGCGAAGGGGGACAGGGTTTACAATGAGCAGTTCTTC

size: .
J: TRBJ2-5
V: TRBV11-2
D: .
CDR3: CASSLAHSSQYF
DNA: TGTGCCAGCAGCTTAGCCCATAGCTCCCAGTACTTC

size: .
J: TRBJ2-7
V: TRBV6-1
D: TRBD1
CDR3: CASSERDRAGEQYF
DNA: TGTGCCAGCAGTGAAAGGGACAGGGCGGGAGAGCAGTACTTC

size: .
J: TRBJ1-6
V: TRBV10-3
D: .
CDR3: CAITEDGVNSPLHF
DNA: TGTGCCATCACGGAAGATGGAGTTAATTCACCCCTCCACTTT

size: .
J: TRBJ2-6
V: TRBV28
D: .
CDR3: CASSSYSSGANVLTF
DNA: TGTGCCAGCAGTTCATACAGCTCTGGGGCCAACGTCCTGACTTTC